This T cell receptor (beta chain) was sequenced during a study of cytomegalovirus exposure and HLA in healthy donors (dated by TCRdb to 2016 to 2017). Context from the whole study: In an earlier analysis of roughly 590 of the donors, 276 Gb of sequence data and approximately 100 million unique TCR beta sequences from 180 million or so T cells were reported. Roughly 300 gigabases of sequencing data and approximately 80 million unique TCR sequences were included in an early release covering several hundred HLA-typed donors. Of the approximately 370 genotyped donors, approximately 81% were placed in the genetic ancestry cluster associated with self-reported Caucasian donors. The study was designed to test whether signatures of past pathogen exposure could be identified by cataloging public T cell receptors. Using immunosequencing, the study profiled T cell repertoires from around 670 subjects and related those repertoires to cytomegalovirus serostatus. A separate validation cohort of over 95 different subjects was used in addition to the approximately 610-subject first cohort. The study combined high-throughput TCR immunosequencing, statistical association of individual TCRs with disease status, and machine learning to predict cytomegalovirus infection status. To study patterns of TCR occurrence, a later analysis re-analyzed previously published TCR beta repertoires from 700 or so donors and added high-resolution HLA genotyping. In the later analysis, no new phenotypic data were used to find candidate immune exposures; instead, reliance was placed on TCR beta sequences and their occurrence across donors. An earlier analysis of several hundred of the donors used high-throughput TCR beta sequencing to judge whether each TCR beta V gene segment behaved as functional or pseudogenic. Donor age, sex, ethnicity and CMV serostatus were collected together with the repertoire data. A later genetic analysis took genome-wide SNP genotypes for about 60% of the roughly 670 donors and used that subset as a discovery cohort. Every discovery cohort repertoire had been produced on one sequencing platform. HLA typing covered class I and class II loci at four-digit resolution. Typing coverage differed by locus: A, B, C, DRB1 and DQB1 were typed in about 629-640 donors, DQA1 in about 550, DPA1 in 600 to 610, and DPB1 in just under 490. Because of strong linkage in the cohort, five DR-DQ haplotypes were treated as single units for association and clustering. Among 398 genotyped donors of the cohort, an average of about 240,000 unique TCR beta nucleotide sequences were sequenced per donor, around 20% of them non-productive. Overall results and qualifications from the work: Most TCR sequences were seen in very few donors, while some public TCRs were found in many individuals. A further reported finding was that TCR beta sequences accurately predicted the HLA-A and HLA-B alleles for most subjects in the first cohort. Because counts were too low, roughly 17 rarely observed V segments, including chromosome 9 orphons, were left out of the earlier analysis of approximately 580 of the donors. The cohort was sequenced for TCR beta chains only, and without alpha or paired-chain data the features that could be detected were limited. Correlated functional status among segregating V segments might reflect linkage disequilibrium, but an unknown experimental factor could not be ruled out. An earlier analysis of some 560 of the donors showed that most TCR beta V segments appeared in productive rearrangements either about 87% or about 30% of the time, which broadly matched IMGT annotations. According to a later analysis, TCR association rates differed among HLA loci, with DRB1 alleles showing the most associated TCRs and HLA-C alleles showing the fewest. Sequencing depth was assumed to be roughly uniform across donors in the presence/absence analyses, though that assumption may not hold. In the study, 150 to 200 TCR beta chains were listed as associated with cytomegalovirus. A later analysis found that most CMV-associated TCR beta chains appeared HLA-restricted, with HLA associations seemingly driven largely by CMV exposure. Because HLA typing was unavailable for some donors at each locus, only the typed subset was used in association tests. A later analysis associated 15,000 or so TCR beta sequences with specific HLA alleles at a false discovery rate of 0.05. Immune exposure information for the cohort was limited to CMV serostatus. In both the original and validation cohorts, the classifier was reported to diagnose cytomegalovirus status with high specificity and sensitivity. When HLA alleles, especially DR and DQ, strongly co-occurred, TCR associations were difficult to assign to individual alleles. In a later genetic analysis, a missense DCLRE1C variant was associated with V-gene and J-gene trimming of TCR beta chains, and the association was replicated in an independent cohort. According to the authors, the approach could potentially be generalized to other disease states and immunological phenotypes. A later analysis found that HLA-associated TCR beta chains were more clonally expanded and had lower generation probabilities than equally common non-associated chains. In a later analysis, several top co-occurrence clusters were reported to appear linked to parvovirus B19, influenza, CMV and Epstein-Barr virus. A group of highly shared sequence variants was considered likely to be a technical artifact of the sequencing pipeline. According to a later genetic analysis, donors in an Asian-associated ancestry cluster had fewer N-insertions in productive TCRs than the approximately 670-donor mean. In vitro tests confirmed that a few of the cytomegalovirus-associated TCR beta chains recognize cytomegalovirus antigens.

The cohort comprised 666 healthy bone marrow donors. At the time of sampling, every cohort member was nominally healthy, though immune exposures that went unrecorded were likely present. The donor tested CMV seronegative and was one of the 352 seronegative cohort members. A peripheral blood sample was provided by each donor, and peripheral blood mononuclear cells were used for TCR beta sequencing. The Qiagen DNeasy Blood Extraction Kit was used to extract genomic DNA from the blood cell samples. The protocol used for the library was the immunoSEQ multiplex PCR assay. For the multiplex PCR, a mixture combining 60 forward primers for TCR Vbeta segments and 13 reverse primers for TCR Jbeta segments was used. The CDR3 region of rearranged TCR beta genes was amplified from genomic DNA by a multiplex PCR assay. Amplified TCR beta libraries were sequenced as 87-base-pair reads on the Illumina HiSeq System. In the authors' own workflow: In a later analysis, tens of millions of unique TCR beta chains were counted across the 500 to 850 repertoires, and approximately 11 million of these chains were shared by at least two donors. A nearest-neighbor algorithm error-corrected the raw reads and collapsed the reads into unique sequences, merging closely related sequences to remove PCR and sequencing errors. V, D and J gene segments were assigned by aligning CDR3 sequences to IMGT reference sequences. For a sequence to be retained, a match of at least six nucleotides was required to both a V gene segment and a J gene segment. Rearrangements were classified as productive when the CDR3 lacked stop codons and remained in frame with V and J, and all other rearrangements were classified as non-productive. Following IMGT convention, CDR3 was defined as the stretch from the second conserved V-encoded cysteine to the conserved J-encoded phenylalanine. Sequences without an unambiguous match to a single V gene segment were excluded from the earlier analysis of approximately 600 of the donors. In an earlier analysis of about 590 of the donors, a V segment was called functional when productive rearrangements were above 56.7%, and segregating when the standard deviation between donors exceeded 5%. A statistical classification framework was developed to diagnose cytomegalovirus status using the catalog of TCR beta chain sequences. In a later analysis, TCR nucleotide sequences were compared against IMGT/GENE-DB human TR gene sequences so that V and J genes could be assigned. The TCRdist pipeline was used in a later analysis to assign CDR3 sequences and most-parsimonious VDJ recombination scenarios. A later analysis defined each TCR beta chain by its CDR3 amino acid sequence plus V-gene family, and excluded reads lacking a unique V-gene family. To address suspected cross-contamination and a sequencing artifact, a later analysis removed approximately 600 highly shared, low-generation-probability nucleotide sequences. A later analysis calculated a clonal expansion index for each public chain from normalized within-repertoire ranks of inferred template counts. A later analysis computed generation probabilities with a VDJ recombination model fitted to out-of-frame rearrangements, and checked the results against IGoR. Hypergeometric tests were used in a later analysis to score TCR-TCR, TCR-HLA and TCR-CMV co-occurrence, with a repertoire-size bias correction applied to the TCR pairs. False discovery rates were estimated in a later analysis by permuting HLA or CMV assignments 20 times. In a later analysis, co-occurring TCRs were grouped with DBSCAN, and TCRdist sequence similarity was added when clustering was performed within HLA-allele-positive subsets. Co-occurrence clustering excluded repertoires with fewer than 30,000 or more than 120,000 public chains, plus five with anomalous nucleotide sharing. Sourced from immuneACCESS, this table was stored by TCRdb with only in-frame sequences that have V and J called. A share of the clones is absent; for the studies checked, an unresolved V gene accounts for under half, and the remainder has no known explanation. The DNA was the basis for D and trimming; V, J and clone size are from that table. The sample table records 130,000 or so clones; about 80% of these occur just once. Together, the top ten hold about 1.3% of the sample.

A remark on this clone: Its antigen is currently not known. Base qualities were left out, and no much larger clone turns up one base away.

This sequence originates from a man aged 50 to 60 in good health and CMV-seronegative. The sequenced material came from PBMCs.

The CDR3 corresponds to CASSLDATGPSNYGYTF. The sequenced DNA: TGTGCCAGCAGCTTAGATGCGACAGGGCCTTCCAACTATGGCTACACCTTC. The chain is encoded by TRBV11-2 joined to TRBJ1-2; 7 central nucleotides agree with TRBD1. From a lookup of the germline V gene, CDR1 and CDR2 are SGHAT and FQNNGV. Clipping removes 0 bases from V and 2 bases from J, with 9 as the unmatched junction base count. Counted from cysteine to phenylalanine, this CDR3 has 17 amino acids. CDR3 DNA is the only sequence kept; it has 51 bases, read in frame from the first base.